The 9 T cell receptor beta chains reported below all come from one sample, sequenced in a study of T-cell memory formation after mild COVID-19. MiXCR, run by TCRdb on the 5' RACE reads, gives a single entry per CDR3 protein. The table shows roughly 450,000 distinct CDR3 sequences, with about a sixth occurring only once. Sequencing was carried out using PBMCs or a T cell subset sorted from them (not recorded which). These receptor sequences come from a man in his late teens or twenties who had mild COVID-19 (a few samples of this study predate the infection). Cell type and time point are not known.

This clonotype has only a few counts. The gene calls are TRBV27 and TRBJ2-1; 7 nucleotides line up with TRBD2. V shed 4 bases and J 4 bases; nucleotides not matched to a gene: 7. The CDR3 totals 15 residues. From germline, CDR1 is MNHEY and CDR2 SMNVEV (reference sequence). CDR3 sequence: CASSSPLGGYNEQFF. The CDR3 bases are TGTGCCAGCAGTTCCCCCCTGGGGGGGTACAATGAGCAGTTCTTC.

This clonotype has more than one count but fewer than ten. The CDR3 DNA reads as TGCGCCAGCAGAACAGTCGGGACAGGATATAATTCACCCCTCCACTTT. This codes for CASRTVGTGYNSPLHF. The J gene is TRBJ1-6, the V gene TRBV5-1; TRBD1 matches at 8 bases. With V trimmed by 5 bases and J by 4 bases, 8 bases remained unmatched. CDR3 size: 16 residues. Germline V gene lookup returns CDR1 SGHRS and CDR2 YFSETQ.

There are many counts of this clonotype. The CDR3 bases are TGTGCCAGTAGCGGACTGTTCACCGGGGAGCTGTTTTTT. It codes for CASSGLFTGELFF. The chain employs TRBV19 and TRBJ2-2, with a weak D call TRBD2 (5 bases). CDR3 size: 13 residues. The germline V and J ends were trimmed by 6 bases and 4 bases, with 9 bases remaining between them. Germline lookup yields CDR1 LNHDA and CDR2 SQIVND (reference sequence).

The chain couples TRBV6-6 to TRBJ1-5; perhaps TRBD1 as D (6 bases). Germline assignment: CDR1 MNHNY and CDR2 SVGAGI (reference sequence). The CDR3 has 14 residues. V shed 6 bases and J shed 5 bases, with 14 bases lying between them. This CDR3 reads CASRVQGDHQPQHF. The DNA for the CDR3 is TGTGCCAGCAGGGTACAGGGAGACCATCAGCCCCAGCATTTT.

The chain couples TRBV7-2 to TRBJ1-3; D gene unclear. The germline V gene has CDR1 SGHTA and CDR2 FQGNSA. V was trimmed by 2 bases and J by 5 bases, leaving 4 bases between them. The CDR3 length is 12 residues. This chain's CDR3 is CASSLWRNTIYF. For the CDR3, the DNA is TGTGCCAGCAGCTTATGGAGAAACACCATATATTTT. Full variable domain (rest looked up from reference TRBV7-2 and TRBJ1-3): GAGVSQSPSNKVTEKGKDVELRCDPISGHTALYWYRQSLGQGLEFLIYFQGNSAPDKSGLPSDRFSAERTGGSVSTLTIQRTQQEDSAVYLCASSLWRNTIYFGEGSWLTVV.

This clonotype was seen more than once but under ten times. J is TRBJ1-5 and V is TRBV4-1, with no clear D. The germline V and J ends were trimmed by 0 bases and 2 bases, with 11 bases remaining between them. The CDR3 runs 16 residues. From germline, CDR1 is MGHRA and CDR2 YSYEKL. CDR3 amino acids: CASSQDIHPGNQPQHF. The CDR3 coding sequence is TGCGCCAGCAGCCAAGATATCCACCCTGGCAATCAGCCCCAGCATTTT.

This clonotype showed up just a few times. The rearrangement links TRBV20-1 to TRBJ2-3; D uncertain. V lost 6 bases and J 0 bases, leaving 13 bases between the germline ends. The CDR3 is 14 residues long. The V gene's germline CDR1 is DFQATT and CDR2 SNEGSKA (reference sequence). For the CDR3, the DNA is TGCAGTGCCCCCGGAGTGTCTAGCACAGATACGCAGTATTTT. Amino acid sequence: CSAPGVSSTDTQYF.

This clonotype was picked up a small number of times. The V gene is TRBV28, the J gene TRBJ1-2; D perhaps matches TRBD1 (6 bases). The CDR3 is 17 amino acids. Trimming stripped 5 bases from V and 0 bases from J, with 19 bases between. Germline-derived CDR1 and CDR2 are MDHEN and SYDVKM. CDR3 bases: TGTGCCAGCAGTCCCCCGGGGGGCCGGGAATCTAACTATGGCTACACCTTC. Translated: CASSPPGGRESNYGYTF.

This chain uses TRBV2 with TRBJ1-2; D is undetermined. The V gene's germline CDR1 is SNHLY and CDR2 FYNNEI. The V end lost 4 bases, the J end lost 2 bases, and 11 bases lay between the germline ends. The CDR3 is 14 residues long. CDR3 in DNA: TGTGCCAGCAGTGGGGGTGGTGGCAACTATGGCTACACCTTC. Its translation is CASSGGGGNYGYTF.